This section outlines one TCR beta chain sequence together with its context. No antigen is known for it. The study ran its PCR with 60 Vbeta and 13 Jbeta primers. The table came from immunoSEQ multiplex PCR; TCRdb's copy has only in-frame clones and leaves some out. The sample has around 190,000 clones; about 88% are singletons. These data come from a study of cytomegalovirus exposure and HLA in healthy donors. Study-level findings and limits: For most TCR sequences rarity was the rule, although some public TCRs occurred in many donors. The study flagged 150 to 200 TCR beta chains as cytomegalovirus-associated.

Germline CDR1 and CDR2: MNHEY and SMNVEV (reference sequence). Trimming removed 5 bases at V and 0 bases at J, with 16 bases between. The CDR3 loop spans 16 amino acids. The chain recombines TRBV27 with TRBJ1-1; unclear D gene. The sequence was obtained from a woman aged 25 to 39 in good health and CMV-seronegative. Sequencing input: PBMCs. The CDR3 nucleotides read TGTGCCAGCAGTCTAAACTACGGGAATCTGAACACTGAAGCTTTCTTT. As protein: CASSLNYGNLNTEAFF.